The rows below give T cell receptor beta chains drawn from one sample of a study of control samples from healthy donors and cancer patients. Data came from immunoSEQ multiplex PCR; TCRdb stores just in-frame clones and leaves some out. The sample records 70,000 to 75,000 clones, roughly 90% being singletons. Sequencing was performed on blood. These receptors were collected from a woman between 50 and 59 years old in good health. CDR3s include the opening cysteine and the closing phenylalanine or tryptophan. D genes are given only for firm matches.

V	J	D	DNA	CDR3
TRBV18	TRBJ2-5	-	TGTGCCAGCTCACCAAACGGCGGCGAGACCCAGTACTTC	CASSPNGGETQYF
TRBV30	TRBJ2-3	TRBD2	TGTGCCTGGTCCCTTTACTCGGGACTAGCCGACACAGATACGCAGTATTTT	CAWSLYSGLADTDTQYF
TRBV7-2	TRBJ2-7	-	TGTGCCAGCAGTCCCGAGGGGCGGGAGCAGTACTTC	CASSPEGREQYF
TRBV6-5	TRBJ1-1	TRBD1	TGTGCCAGCAGTTCGAGTTGGACAGGGGGCGCCGAAGCTTTCTTT	CASSSSWTGGAEAFF
TRBV12-3/TRBV12-4	TRBJ2-7	TRBD1	TGTGCCAGCAGTTCGGGACAGAAATACGAGCAGTACTTC	CASSSGQKYEQYF
TRBV19	TRBJ2-7	-	TGTGCCAGTAGTAGAGTGGCCCTGCAGGGCGTAGGCTACGAGCAGTACTTC	CASSRVALQGVGYEQYF
TRBV24-1	TRBJ2-2	TRBD1	TGTGCCACAGCAGGGACAGCGAACACCGGGGAGCTGTTTTTT	CATAGTANTGELFF
TRBV2	TRBJ2-3	-	TGTGCCAGCAGTGAATCGTGGGGAGATACGCAGTATTTT	CASSESWGDTQYF
TRBV28	TRBJ2-1	TRBD2	TGTGCCACCATAGGACCGGGACTAGATCATTACAATGAGCAGTTCTTC	CATIGPGLDHYNEQFF
TRBV28	TRBJ2-4	TRBD2	TGTGCCAGCAGTTTAGACCCTAGCGGGAGCCACATTCAGTACTTC	CASSLDPSGSHIQYF